The 27 T cell receptor beta chains given below trace back to one sample, sequenced in a study of OX40 agonist ivuxolimab in advanced cancers. This table comes from immunoSEQ multiplex PCR, and its TCRdb copy is limited to in-frame clones, with some not included. The table records under 100,000 clones, over 80% of them present only once. This material consisted of CD4+ or CD8+ T cells sorted from blood, taken in a trial of the OX40 agonist ivuxolimab. The receptor set was obtained from an adult with an advanced solid tumor such as melanoma, head and neck, liver or kidney cancer.

The chain carries TRBV28 and TRBJ2-2; D unclear. Germline V gives CDR1 MDHEN, CDR2 SYDVKM. This CDR3 is 11 amino acids long. V was cut by 3 bases and J by 6 bases, with 2 bases left in between. This chain's CDR3 is CASSFAGELFF. CDR3 in DNA: TGTGCCAGCAGTTTTGCCGGGGAGCTGTTTTTT.

The CDR3 here is CASSASNSDTQYF. The CDR3 DNA follows: TGCGCCAGCAGCGCGTCCAACTCAGATACGCAGTATTTT. The chain uses TRBV5-1 and TRBJ2-3; D remains ambiguous. Deletions cut 4 bases from V and 4 bases from J, with 10 bases between. Germline CDR1 is SGHRS and CDR2 is YFSETQ. CDR3 length: 13 amino acids.

This chain links TRBV5-1 with TRBJ2-6; D not resolved. The CDR3 covers 18 residues. The germline V gene has CDR1 SGHRS and CDR2 YFSETQ. The germline V and J ends were trimmed by 0 bases and 0 bases, with 13 bases remaining between them. As DNA, the CDR3 is TGCGCCAGCAGCTTGGGGACCTCCATTGGCTCTGGGGCCAACGTCCTGACTTTC. Translation: CASSLGTSIGSGANVLTF.

The chain has TRBV5-5 and TRBJ1-5; perhaps TRBD1 as D (6 bases). The length of the CDR3 is 13 residues. Germline V lookup: CDR1 SGHKS, CDR2 YYEKEE (reference sequence). V lost 4 bases and J lost 6, with 11 bases in between. This CDR3 reads CASSAGAGQPQHF. In nucleotides, the CDR3 is TGTGCCAGCAGCGCAGGGGCCGGTCAGCCCCAGCATTTT.

This clone showed up just once. The chain uses TRBV12-5 and TRBJ2-5; D might be TRBD1 or TRBD2, each matching 6 bases. Germline CDR1 and CDR2: LGHNT and FRNRAP. V lost 0 bases to trimming and J lost 5 bases, with 16 bases between them. The CDR3 loop spans 16 amino acids. The CDR3 DNA sequence: TGTGCTAGTGGTTTGGTACGGGACACCCGGGGGGAGACCCAGTACTTC. It translates to CASGLVRDTRGETQYF.

This chain connects TRBV5-1 to TRBJ2-1, with D uncertain. The CDR3 is 16 amino acids. Trimming took off 0 bases at V and 0 bases at J, with 10 bases between the two ends. CDR1 is SGHRS and CDR2 is YFSETQ in the germline V gene. CDR3 sequence reads: CASSLEPQDSYNEQFF. Here the CDR3 DNA reads TGCGCCAGCAGCTTGGAACCGCAGGACTCCTACAATGAGCAGTTCTTC. Supplemented by reference TRBV5-1 and TRBJ2-1, the full variable domain reads KAGVTQTPRYLIKTRGQQVTLSCSPISGHRSVSWYQQTPGQGLQFLFEYFSETQRNKGNFPGRFSGRQFSNSRSEMNVSTLELGDSALYLCASSLEPQDSYNEQFFGPGTRLTVL.

The genes are TRBV30 and TRBJ2-5; a possible D gene is TRBD2 (7 bases). V lost 4 bases, J lost 5 bases, and 17 bases lay in between. This CDR3 is 14 amino acids long. Germline loops: CDR1 GTSNPN, CDR2 SVGIG (reference sequence). In DNA form, the CDR3 reads TGTGCCTGGACCGGAGGGGGGGGCGTGGAGACCCAGTACTTC. Translation gives CAWTGGGGVETQYF.

This chain joins TRBV19 and TRBJ1-1; 7 positions match TRBD1. Trimming at V came to 6 bases and at J to 5 bases, leaving 12 bases not matched to a gene. Germline CDR1 is LNHDA and CDR2 is SQIVND (reference sequence). The CDR3 runs 15 residues. The CDR3 spells CASSPGGRRLTEAFF. In nucleotides, the CDR3 is TGTGCCAGTAGCCCAGGGGGGCGGAGGCTTACTGAAGCTTTCTTT.

V is TRBV6-1 and J is TRBJ1-5, with 7 nucleotides matching TRBD1. The germline gives CDR1 MNHNS, CDR2 SASEGT. V was clipped by 6 bases and J by 6 bases; unmatched bases: 8. CDR3 length: 14 amino acids. The CDR3 sequence is CASSDDRVFQPQHF. CDR3 DNA: TGTGCCAGCAGCGATGACAGGGTGTTTCAGCCCCAGCATTTT.

The V gene is TRBV27, the J gene TRBJ1-2, with 8 bases fitting TRBD1. Germline values: CDR1 MNHEY, CDR2 SMNVEV (reference sequence). The CDR3 totals 13 residues. J was trimmed by 8 bases and V by 8 bases; bases with no gene match: 10. CDR3 protein: CASGTSGGLGYTF. The CDR3 DNA reads TGTGCCAGCGGGACCTCAGGGGGCTTAGGCTACACCTTC.

The chain uses TRBV19 and TRBJ2-5, with D unclear. Germline CDR1 is LNHDA and CDR2 is SQIVND (reference sequence). Trimming took 3 bases from V and 2 from J, leaving 4 bases between them. CDR3 size: 12 residues. The DNA of the CDR3 is TGTGCCAGTAGTATGGTTCAAGAGACCCAGTACTTC. Protein sequence: CASSMVQETQYF. Complete variable domain (other parts from reference TRBV19 and TRBJ2-5): DGGITQSPKYLFRKEGQNVTLSCEQNLNHDAMYWYRQDPGQGLRLIYYSQIVNDFQKGDIAEGYSVSREKKESFPLTVTSAQKNPTAFYLCASSMVQETQYFGPGTRLLVL.

The rearrangement uses TRBV7-2 and TRBJ1-4; no clear D. Germline-derived CDR1 and CDR2 are SGHTA and FQGNSA. The CDR3 loop spans 14 amino acids. Trimming pared 1 base from V and 5 bases from J, leaving 8 bases between. The CDR3 protein is CASSLGRLNEKLFF. CDR3 nucleotides: TGTGCCAGCAGCTTAGGTCGGTTGAATGAAAAACTGTTTTTT.

The chain is built from TRBV11-2 and TRBJ1-1; 7 bases line up with TRBD1. The CDR3 totals 14 residues. CDR1 and CDR2 (germline): SGHAT, FQNNGV. The V gene end was trimmed by 5 bases and the J gene end by 1 base; junction bases not matched to a gene: 4. The DNA of the CDR3 is TGTGCCAGCAGCCCGAGACAGGGGAACACTGAAGCTTTCTTT. This codes for CASSPRQGNTEAFF.

The CDR3 spells CASSTQGGDQPQHF. DNA for the CDR3: TGTGCCAGCAGCACGCAGGGTGGAGATCAGCCCCAGCATTTT. V usage is TRBV5-5 and J usage is TRBJ1-5, with TRBD1 as a possible D gene (5 bases). Germline CDR1 is SGHKS and CDR2 is YYEKEE (reference sequence). There are 14 residues in the CDR3. V shed 4 bases and J shed 5 bases, with 13 bases lying between them.

The chain uses TRBV9 and TRBJ2-5; TRBD2 is a possible D gene (6 bases). The V end was cut by 5 bases, the J end by 5 bases, with 16 bases between. The germline V gene has CDR1 SGDLS and CDR2 YYNGEE. The CDR3 has 14 residues. The CDR3 sequence: CASSSIGGSETQYF. As DNA, the CDR3 is TGTGCCAGCAGTTCAATCGGAGGGTCCGAGACCCAGTACTTC.

The chain recombines TRBV5-1 with TRBJ1-6, with no clear D. Germline CDR1 and CDR2: SGHRS and YFSETQ. The CDR3 extends over 14 amino acids. With 0 bases removed from V and 8 bases from J, the gap between germline ends came to 9 bases. The CDR3 DNA is TGCGCCAGCAGCTTGGATCAGACCGATTCACCCCTCCACTTT. It codes for CASSLDQTDSPLHF.

The CDR3: CASKTAGGSYEQYF. CDR3 nucleotides: TGTGCCTCAAAAACGGCGGGGGGCTCCTACGAGCAGTACTTC. J is TRBJ2-7 and V is TRBV30; 8 nucleotides agree with TRBD2. With V trimmed by 7 bases and J by 0 bases, 8 bases remained unmatched. The length of the CDR3 is 14 residues. Germline CDR1 is GTSNPN and CDR2 is SVGIG (reference sequence).

The chain recombines TRBV7-3 with TRBJ2-5, with D possibly called TRBD1 or TRBD2 (5 bases each). The CDR3 covers 13 residues. V was pared by 4 bases and J by 4 bases, with 10 bases between. Per the germline V gene, CDR1 is SGHTA and CDR2 is FQGTGA. The CDR3 protein is CASSSTGAETQYF. CDR3 bases: TGTGCCAGCAGCTCAACCGGGGCAGAGACCCAGTACTTC.

V gene TRBV18 combines with J gene TRBJ1-5; weak D call: TRBD1 (5 bases). Between the trimmed V and J ends, which lost 1 base and 0 bases, there was a span of 7 bases. This CDR3 region has 15 residues. Germline V CDR1 and CDR2: KGHSH, LQKENI. Here the CDR3 reads CASSPRQNSNQPQHF. Written as DNA, the CDR3 is TGTGCCAGCTCACCACGACAGAATAGCAATCAGCCCCAGCATTTT. The full variable domain, its missing parts supplied by reference TRBV18 and TRBJ1-5, is NAGVMQNPRHLVRRRGQEARLRCSPMKGHSHVYWYRQLPEEGLKFMVYLQKENIIDESGMPKERFSAEFPKEGPSILRIQQVVRGDSAAYFCASSPRQNSNQPQHFGDGTRLSIL.

In this sample, this clone turned up once. This chain connects TRBV5-4 to TRBJ2-5; D gene ambiguous. Trimming cost V 2 bases and J 2 bases, with 1 base left between them. Germline V gene sequence: CDR1 SGHNT, CDR2 YYREEE (reference sequence). The CDR3 consists of 11 residues. CDR3 in DNA: TGTGCCAGCAGCTTTCAAGAGACCCAGTACTTC. Its protein product is CASSFQETQYF.

The chain recombines TRBV10-3 with TRBJ1-2, with TRBD1 matching 8 bases. The V and J ends lost 4 bases and 0 bases, in that order; junction bases with no gene match: 7. CDR3 size: 16 residues. The germline gives CDR1 ENHRY, CDR2 SYGVKD. CDR3 sequence: CAISGGQEDSNYGYTF. CDR3 nucleotide sequence: TGTGCCATCAGTGGGGGACAGGAGGATTCTAACTATGGCTACACCTTC.

This CDR3 is CAISEPGLAGITDTQYF. CDR3 DNA sequence: TGTGCCATCAGTGAGCCGGGACTAGCGGGAATCACAGATACGCAGTATTTT. The V and J genes are TRBV10-3 and TRBJ2-3; TRBD2 agrees at 13 bases. The CDR3 consists of 17 residues. The J segment lost 2 bases and the V segment lost 2 bases, leaving 4 bases of the junction unmatched. CDR1 and CDR2 (germline): ENHRY, SYGVKD.

The rearrangement uses TRBV10-3 and TRBJ2-3; D is tentatively TRBD1 or TRBD2 (5 bases each). Germline CDR1 is ENHRY and CDR2 is SYGVKD. The CDR3 length is 14 residues. Deletions cut 10 bases from V and 4 bases from J, with 18 bases between. CDR3 nucleotides: TGTGCCACCTGGGACCCCGGTGGGCCAGATACGCAGTATTTT. This sequence encodes CATWDPGGPDTQYF.

V is TRBV7-9 and J is TRBJ1-2, with no clear D. The CDR3 covers 14 residues. Trimming stripped 1 base from V and 3 bases from J, with 9 bases between. Germline-derived CDR1 and CDR2 are SEHNR and FQNEAQ (reference sequence). As DNA, the CDR3 is TGTGCCAGCAGCTTAGAGGTACAATACTATGGCTACACCTTC. Translated: CASSLEVQYYGYTF. The full variable domain, with the rest looked up from reference TRBV7-9 and TRBJ1-2, is DTGVSQNPRHKITKRGQNVTFRCDPISEHNRLYWYRQTLGQGPEFLTYFQNEAQLEKSRLLSDRFSAERPKGSFSTLEIQRTEQGDSAMYLCASSLEVQYYGYTFGSGTRLTVV.

This sequence joins TRBV28 and TRBJ1-2; D possibly corresponds to TRBD1 (5 bases). The CDR3 length is 17 residues. Germline lookup yields CDR1 MDHEN and CDR2 SYDVKM. The V end lost 3 bases, the J end lost 3 bases, and 20 bases lay between the germline ends. The CDR3 sequence: CASSLFWGSRRYYGYTF. DNA of the CDR3: TGTGCCAGCAGTTTGTTCTGGGGGAGCCGCCGCTACTATGGCTACACCTTC.

The V and J genes are TRBV18 and TRBJ2-3; 10 nucleotides agree with TRBD2. The J segment lost 0 bases and the V segment lost 0 bases, leaving 6 bases of the junction unmatched. CDR3 length: 18 amino acids. Germline assignment: CDR1 KGHSH and CDR2 LQKENI. The chain's CDR3 is CASSPPLAGDPSTDTQYF. The DNA for the CDR3 is TGTGCCAGCTCACCACCGCTAGCGGGAGACCCTAGCACAGATACGCAGTATTTT.

As concerns this clone: Different DNA sequences within this sample yield the same CDR3. The chain is built from TRBV2 and TRBJ1-5; TRBD1 matches at 7 bases. Trimming cost V 7 bases and J 4 bases; bases outside gene matches: 10. The CDR3 is 15 amino acids. In germline, CDR1 is SNHLY, CDR2 FYNNEI. The CDR3 region has the DNA TGTGCCAGCAAAATCGACAGGGTTGATAATCAGCCCCAGCATTTT. Protein product: CASKIDRVDNQPQHF.